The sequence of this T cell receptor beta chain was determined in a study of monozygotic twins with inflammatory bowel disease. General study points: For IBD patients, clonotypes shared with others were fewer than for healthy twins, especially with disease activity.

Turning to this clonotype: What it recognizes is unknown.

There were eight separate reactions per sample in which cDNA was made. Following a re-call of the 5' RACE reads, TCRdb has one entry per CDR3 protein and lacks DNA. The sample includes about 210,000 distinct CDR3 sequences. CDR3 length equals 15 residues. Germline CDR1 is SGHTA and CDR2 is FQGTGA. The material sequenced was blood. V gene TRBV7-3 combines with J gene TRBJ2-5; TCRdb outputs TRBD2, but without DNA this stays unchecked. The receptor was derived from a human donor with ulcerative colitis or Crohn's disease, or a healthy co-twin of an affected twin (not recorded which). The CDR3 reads CASSLLPSTKETQYF.